The 13 T cell receptor beta chains below all came from one sample that was sequenced in a study of CD8 T cells in Susac syndrome. About 0.5 to 1 ug RNA was reverse transcribed with random hexamers. One entry per CDR3 protein, called by TCRdb with MiXCR from the immunoSEQ multiplex PCR reads. The data hold some 300,000 distinct CDR3 sequences, with approximately 90% observed a single time. The source material was CD8+ T cells from PBMCs. The receptors originated from a human donor with multiple sclerosis.

The genes are TRBV5-1 and TRBJ2-7; D remains ambiguous. In germline, CDR1 is SGHRS, CDR2 YFSETQ. The germline V and J ends were trimmed by 0 bases and 6 bases, with 13 bases remaining between them. The CDR3 spans 14 residues. The CDR3 loop is CASSLEIGVIEQYF. CDR3 DNA sequence: TGCGCCAGCAGCTTGGAAATTGGGGTTATCGAGCAGTACTTC.

This chain joins TRBV20-1 and TRBJ2-1, with D uncertain. The V and J ends lost 0 bases and 1 base respectively, with 13 bases between them. This CDR3 is built from 16 residues. Germline V lookup: CDR1 DFQATT, CDR2 SNEGSKA (reference sequence). For the CDR3, the DNA is TGCAGTGCTAGAGATCCCGGGCCTCAATCCTACAATGAGCAGTTCTTC. Translated, it gives CSARDPGPQSYNEQFF.

The chain recombines TRBV12-3 or TRBV12-4 with TRBJ2-5; 7 bases fit TRBD2. This CDR3 spans 14 amino acids. The junction had 2 bases not matched to a gene; V was cut back by 1 base and J by 3 bases. Written as DNA, the CDR3 is TGTGCCAGCAGTTTAGGGGGAGGGGAAGAGACCCAGTACTTC. It specifies CASSLGGGEETQYF.

This sequence joins TRBV28 and TRBJ2-2, with D tentatively TRBD2 (5 bases). V gave up 3 bases and J gave up 4 bases, with 12 bases separating them. The CDR3 totals 15 residues. Germline CDR1 MDHEN, CDR2 SYDVKM. CDR3 sequence (DNA): TGTGCCAGCAGTTTTAATCGGGGTGCCACCGGGGAGCTGTTTTTT. Translated: CASSFNRGATGELFF.

This clonotype showed up just once. For the CDR3, the DNA is TGCGCCAGCAGCCCGACAGGGATTACTAACTATGGCTACACCTTC. It yields the protein CASSPTGITNYGYTF. The chain employs TRBV4-3 and TRBJ1-2; 7 bases are shared with TRBD1. V was clipped by 4 bases and J by 0 bases; unmatched bases: 5. The CDR3 covers 15 residues. Germline CDR1 reads LGHNA; CDR2 reads YSLEER.

The chain uses TRBV9 and TRBJ2-3, with D unclear. Germline CDR1 SGDLS, CDR2 YYNGEE. With 4 bases removed from V and 2 bases from J, the gap between germline ends came to 11 bases. The CDR3 spans 14 residues. The CDR3 DNA sequence: TGTGCCAGCAGCAGGGCGGATTCCACAGATACGCAGTATTTT. This translates into CASSRADSTDTQYF.

Turning to this clonotype: The junction and the germline gene differ at one end; a read error may be behind it. The chain has TRBV4-3 and TRBJ2-7, with 11 bases lining up with TRBD2. This CDR3 region has 14 residues. Germline CDR1 is LGHNA and CDR2 is YSLEER. CDR3 protein: CASSQGLAVYEQYF. DNA of the CDR3: TGTGCCAGCAGTCAGGGACTAGCGGTCTACGAGCAGTACTTC.

The chain carries TRBV12-3 or TRBV12-4 and TRBJ1-1; 11 bases are shared with TRBD1. The CDR3 is 14 residues long. With V trimmed by 5 bases and J by 5 bases, 4 bases remained unmatched. The CDR3 here is CASSPGQGVTEAFF. In DNA, the CDR3 is TGTGCCAGCAGTCCGGGACAGGGGGTGACTGAAGCTTTCTTT.

The V gene is TRBV30, the J gene TRBJ1-5; 7 bases match TRBD1. J was trimmed by 6 bases and V by 3 bases; bases with no gene match: 8. The CDR3 is 14 residues long. CDR1 is GTSNPN, CDR2 SVGIG, per germline (reference sequence). This CDR3 reads CAWSSGTDPQPQHF. CDR3 nucleotide sequence: TGTGCCTGGAGCTCCGGGACAGACCCTCAGCCCCAGCATTTT.

This rearrangement joins TRBV29-1 to TRBJ2-2, with unresolved D. Trimming took 4 bases from V and 4 from J, leaving 4 bases between them. Germline values: CDR1 SQVTM, CDR2 ANQGSEA. The CDR3 runs to 11 residues. CDR3 region: CSVGVTGELFF. The DNA for the CDR3 is TGCAGCGTTGGCGTCACCGGGGAGCTGTTTTTT.

This clonotype came up once. The chain recombines TRBV7-2 with TRBJ1-3; a possible D gene is TRBD1 (5 bases). The CDR3 is made up of 14 amino acids. Germline lookup yields CDR1 SGHTA and CDR2 FQGNSA. Trimming cost V 3 bases and J 4 bases, with 10 bases left between them. The CDR3 protein is CASSFYRSGNTIYF. In nucleotides, the CDR3 is TGTGCCAGCAGCTTTTACAGGAGCGGAAACACCATATATTTT.

CDR3 region: CASAGTGVTGELFF. The DNA for the CDR3 is TGCGCCAGCGCCGGGACCGGTGTCACCGGGGAGCTGTTTTTT. J is TRBJ2-2 and V is TRBV5-1; D assignment may be TRBD1 or TRBD2 (5 bases each). This CDR3 region has 14 residues. CDR1 and CDR2 from the germline V gene are SGHRS and YFSETQ. Trimming removed 7 bases at V and 4 bases at J, with 14 bases between.

This clonotype was detected once. The chain has TRBV15 and TRBJ2-3, with D perhaps matching TRBD1 (6 bases). V lost 0 bases and J 4 bases, leaving 8 bases between the germline ends. The V gene's germline CDR1 is LNHNV and CDR2 YYDKDF (reference sequence). The CDR3 sequence is 14 residues long. The CDR3 protein is CATSRDRGADTQYF. The DNA of the CDR3 is TGTGCCACCAGCAGAGACAGGGGTGCAGATACGCAGTATTTT.